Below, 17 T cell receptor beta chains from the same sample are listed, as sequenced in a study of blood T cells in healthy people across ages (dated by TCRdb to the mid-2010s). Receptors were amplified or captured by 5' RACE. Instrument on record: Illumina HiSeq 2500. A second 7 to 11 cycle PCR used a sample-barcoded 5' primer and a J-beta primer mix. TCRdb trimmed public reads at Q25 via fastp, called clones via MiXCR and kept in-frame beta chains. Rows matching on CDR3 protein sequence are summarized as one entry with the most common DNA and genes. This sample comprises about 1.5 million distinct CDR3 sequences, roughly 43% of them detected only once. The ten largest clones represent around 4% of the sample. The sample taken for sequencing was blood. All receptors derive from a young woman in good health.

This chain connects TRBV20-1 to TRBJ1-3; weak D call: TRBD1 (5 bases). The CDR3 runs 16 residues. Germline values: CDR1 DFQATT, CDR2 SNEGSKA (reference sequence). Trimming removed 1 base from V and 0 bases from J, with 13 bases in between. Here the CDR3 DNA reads TGCAGTGCTAGAGGCCCCGCCGGGGCCTCTGGAAACACCATATATTTT. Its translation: CSARGPAGASGNTIYF.

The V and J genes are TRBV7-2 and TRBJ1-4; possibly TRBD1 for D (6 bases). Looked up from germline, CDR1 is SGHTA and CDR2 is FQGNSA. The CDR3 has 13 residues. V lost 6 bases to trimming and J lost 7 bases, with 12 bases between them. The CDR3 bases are TGTGCCAGCAGGCTGGGGGCCAGTGAAAAACTGTTTTTT. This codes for CASRLGASEKLFF. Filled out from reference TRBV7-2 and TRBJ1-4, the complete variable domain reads GAGVSQSPSNKVTEKGKDVELRCDPISGHTALYWYRQSLGQGLEFLIYFQGNSAPDKSGLPSDRFSAERTGGSVSTLTIQRTQQEDSAVYLCASRLGASEKLFFGSGTQLSVL.

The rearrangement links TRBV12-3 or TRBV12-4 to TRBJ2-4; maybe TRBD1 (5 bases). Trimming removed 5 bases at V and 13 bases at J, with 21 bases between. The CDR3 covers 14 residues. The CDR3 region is CASSQQESRETQYF. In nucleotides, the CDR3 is TGTGCCAGCAGTCAACAGGAATCAAGAGAAACCCAGTACTTC.

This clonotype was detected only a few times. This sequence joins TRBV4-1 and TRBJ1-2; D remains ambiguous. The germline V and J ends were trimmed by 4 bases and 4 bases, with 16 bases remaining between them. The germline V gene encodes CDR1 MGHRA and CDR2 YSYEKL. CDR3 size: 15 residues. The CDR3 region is CASSPDKYPFYGYTF. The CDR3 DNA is TGCGCCAGCAGCCCCGACAAGTATCCCTTCTATGGCTACACCTTC.

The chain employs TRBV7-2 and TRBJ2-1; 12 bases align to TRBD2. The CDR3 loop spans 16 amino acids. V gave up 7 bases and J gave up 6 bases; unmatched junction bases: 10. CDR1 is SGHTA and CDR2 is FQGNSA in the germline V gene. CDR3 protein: CASTLRLAGGINEQFF. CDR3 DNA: TGTGCCAGCACCCTTAGGCTAGCGGGAGGGATCAATGAGCAGTTCTTC.

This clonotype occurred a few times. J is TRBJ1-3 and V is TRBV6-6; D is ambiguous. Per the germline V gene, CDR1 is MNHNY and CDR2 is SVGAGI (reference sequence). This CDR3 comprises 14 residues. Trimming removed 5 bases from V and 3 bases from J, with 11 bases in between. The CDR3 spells CASSPHRGGNTIYF. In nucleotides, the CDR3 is TGTGCCAGCAGTCCACATCGGGGTGGAAACACCATATATTTT.

The CDR3 here is CASSPGASGLYEQYF. Written as DNA, the CDR3 is TGTGCCAGCAGTCCTGGGGCTAGCGGGCTCTACGAGCAGTACTTC. V is TRBV27 and J is TRBJ2-7; 8 positions agree with TRBD2. The CDR3 has 15 residues. CDR1 and CDR2 from the germline V gene are MNHEY and SMNVEV (reference sequence). V lost 5 bases and J lost 3; bases outside the gene matches: 9.

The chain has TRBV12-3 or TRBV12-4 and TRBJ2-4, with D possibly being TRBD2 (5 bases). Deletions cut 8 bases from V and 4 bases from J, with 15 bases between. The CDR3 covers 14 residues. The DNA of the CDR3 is TGTGCCAGCGCCCCAGACCTAGCAAAAAACATTCAGTACTTC. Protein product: CASAPDLAKNIQYF.

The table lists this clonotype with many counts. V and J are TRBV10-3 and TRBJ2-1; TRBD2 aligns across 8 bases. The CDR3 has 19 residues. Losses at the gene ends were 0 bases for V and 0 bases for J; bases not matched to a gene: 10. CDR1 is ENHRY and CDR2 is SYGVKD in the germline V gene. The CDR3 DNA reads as TGTGCCATCAGTGAGTCGGTAGCGGGGTCCCGCTCCTCCTACAATGAGCAGTTCTTC. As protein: CAISESVAGSRSSYNEQFF.

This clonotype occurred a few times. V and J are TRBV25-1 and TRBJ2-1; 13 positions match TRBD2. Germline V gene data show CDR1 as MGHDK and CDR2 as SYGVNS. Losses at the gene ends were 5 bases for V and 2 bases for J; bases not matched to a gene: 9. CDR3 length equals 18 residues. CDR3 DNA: TGTGCCAGCAGTTCCCCTCGACTAGCGGGAGGACCCTACAATGAGCAGTTCTTC. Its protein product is CASSSPRLAGGPYNEQFF.

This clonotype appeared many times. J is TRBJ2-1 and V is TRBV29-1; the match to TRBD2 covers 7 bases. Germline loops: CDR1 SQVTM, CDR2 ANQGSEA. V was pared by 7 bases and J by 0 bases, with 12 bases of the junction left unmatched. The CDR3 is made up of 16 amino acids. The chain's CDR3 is CSALKDGGSSYNEQFF. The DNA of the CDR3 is TGCAGCGCACTAAAGGACGGGGGGAGCTCCTACAATGAGCAGTTCTTC.

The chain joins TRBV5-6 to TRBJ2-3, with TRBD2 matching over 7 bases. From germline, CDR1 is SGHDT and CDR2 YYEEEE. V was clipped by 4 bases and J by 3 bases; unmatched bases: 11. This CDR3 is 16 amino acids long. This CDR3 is CASSALARENTDTQYF. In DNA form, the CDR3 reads TGTGCCAGCAGCGCCTTGGCGCGGGAGAATACAGATACGCAGTATTTT.

CDR3 amino acids: CASSYEGLRRDTQYF. The DNA for the CDR3 is TGTGCCAGCAGTTACGAGGGACTACGACGGGATACGCAGTATTTT. This chain joins TRBV6-2 or TRBV6-3 and TRBJ2-3, with 7 bases fitting TRBD2. Trimming cost V 2 bases and J 6 bases; bases outside gene matches: 8. The CDR3 is 15 amino acids. Germline values: CDR1 MNHEY, CDR2 SVGEGT.

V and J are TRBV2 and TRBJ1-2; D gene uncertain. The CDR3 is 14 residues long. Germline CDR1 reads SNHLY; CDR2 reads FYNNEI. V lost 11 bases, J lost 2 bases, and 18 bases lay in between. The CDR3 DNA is TGTGCCCTAACGAGAGGCGCCCACAACTATGGCTACACCTTC. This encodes CALTRGAHNYGYTF.

The CDR3 spells CASSSQRELAKNIQYF. The CDR3 nucleotides read TGTGCCAGCAGTTCACAGCGGGAGCTAGCCAAAAACATTCAGTACTTC. The rearrangement joins TRBV6-2 or TRBV6-3 to TRBJ2-4; 8 nucleotides line up with TRBD2. V lost 4 bases, J lost 0 bases, and 5 bases stayed unmatched. This CDR3 has 16 residues. Germline CDR1 and CDR2: MNHEY and SVGEGT.

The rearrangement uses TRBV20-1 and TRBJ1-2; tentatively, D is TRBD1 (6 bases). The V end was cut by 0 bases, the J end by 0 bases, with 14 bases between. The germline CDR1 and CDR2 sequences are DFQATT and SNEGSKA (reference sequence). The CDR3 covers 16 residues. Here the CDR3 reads CSARESWDTTNYGYTF. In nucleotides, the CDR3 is TGCAGTGCTAGAGAGTCCTGGGACACCACTAACTATGGCTACACCTTC.

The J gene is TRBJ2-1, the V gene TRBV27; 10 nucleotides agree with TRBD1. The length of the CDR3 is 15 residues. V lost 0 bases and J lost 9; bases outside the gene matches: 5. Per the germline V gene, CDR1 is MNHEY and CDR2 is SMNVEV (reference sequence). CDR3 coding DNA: TGTGCCAGCAGTTTATCGGGACAGGGGCAGGCTGAGCAGTTCTTC. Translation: CASSLSGQGQAEQFF.